These 16 T cell receptor beta chains share one sample of origin, sequenced in a study of glioma-infiltrating T cells. Amplification of TCR alpha and beta CDR3 regions from RNA used iRepertoire nested multiplex PCR. Each CDR3 protein is one row after TCRdb ran MiXCR on the multiplex PCR reads. This table has 300,000 to 450,000 distinct CDR3 sequences, around 38% appearing once. The sample was glioma tissue, nonneoplastic brain tissue, or PBMCs (not recorded which). These receptors were obtained from a human donor with low-grade glioma or glioblastoma, undergoing nonglioma brain surgery, or in good health (not recorded which).

This clonotype was seen repeatedly, ten times or more. CDR3 region: CASSREWQFF. In DNA form, the CDR3 reads TGTGCCAGCTCTCGGGAATGGCAGTTCTTC. This chain joins TRBV6-1 and TRBJ2-1; maybe TRBD2 (5 bases). Germline CDR1 and CDR2: MNHNS and SASEGT. This CDR3 comprises 10 residues. Between the trimmed V and J ends, which lost 8 bases and 12 bases, there was a span of 11 bases.

The V call is TRBV13, the J call TRBJ2-5; D is perhaps TRBD1 (6 bases). The CDR3 loop spans 14 amino acids. With 5 bases removed from V and 1 base from J, the gap between germline ends came to 11 bases. In germline, CDR1 is PRHDT, CDR2 FYEKMQ (reference sequence). The CDR3 reads CASSAPQGQETQYF. CDR3 DNA sequence: TGTGCCAGCAGCGCGCCACAGGGCCAAGAGACCCAGTACTTC. Full variable domain (rest looked up from reference TRBV13 and TRBJ2-5): AAGVIQSPRHLIKEKRETATLKCYPIPRHDTVYWYQQGPGQDPQFLISFYEKMQSDKGSIPDRFSAQQFSDYHSELNMSSLELGDSALYFCASSAPQGQETQYFGPGTRLLVL.

This clonotype has at least ten counts. A read error may produce the germline difference seen at one junction end. The rearrangement joins TRBV7-6 to TRBJ2-5, with 8 bases that match TRBD2. Per germline, CDR1 SGHVS and CDR2 FNYEAQ. The CDR3 has 12 amino acids. CDR3 sequence: CASSFALAELNF. CDR3 bases: TGTGCCAGCAGCTTTGCACTAGCGGAGCTGAACTTC.

The gene calls are TRBV6-2 or TRBV6-3 and TRBJ1-1; TRBD1 matches at 7 bases. CDR1 and CDR2 from the germline V gene are MNHEY and SVGEGT. This CDR3 is built from 15 residues. Trimming removed 6 bases from V and 4 bases from J; junction bases left unmatched: 11. CDR3 nucleotide sequence: TGTGCCAGCAGGACCGGGACCAGGGGGGCCACTGAAGCTTTCTTT. The encoded protein is CASRTGTRGATEAFF.

There are many counts of this clonotype. J is TRBJ1-2 and V is TRBV27; 9 bases fit TRBD1. The CDR3 sequence is 15 residues long. Unmatched junction bases numbered 9, after V lost 5 bases and J lost 5 bases. Germline V gene sequence: CDR1 MNHEY, CDR2 SMNVEV (reference sequence). This chain's CDR3 is CASSPGQGTFYGYTF. CDR3 sequence (DNA): TGTGCCAGCAGTCCCGGACAGGGGACGTTTTATGGCTACACCTTC.

This clonotype was detected ten times or more. This chain uses TRBV10-3 with TRBJ1-1; D is ambiguous. The CDR3 runs 13 residues. Trimming cost V 6 bases and J 1 base, with 9 bases left between them. The germline gives CDR1 ENHRY, CDR2 SYGVKD. CDR3 sequence reads: CAIRPPRNTEAFF. The CDR3 DNA sequence: TGTGCCATCAGGCCCCCACGGAACACTGAAGCTTTCTTT.

Many counts were recorded for this clonotype. The chain recombines TRBV6-2 or TRBV6-3 with TRBJ2-4, with D maybe TRBD2 (5 bases). Between the trimmed V and J ends, which lost 4 bases and 1 base, there was a span of 20 bases. The CDR3 contains 18 residues. Germline CDR1 reads MNHEY; CDR2 reads SVGEGT. CDR3 protein: CASSLAGQRLNAKNIQYF. The CDR3 region has the DNA TGTGCCAGCAGTTTGGCGGGCCAACGGTTAAATGCCAAAAACATTCAGTACTTC.

This chain links TRBV25-1 with TRBJ1-4; TRBD1 aligns across 7 bases. In germline, CDR1 is MGHDK, CDR2 SYGVNS. The CDR3 is made up of 13 amino acids. Unmatched junction bases numbered 6, after V lost 9 bases and J lost 5 bases. The CDR3 region has the DNA TGTGCCAGTACCGACAGGGAGAATGAAAAACTGTTTTTT. Protein sequence: CASTDRENEKLFF.

This clonotype was seen more than once but under ten times. The chain combines TRBV20-1 with TRBJ2-5; D remains ambiguous. The CDR3 is 12 residues long. CDR1 and CDR2 from the germline V gene are DFQATT and SNEGSKA (reference sequence). V was clipped by 5 bases and J by 5 bases, with 12 bases between them. CDR3 DNA sequence: TGCAGTGCTCAGGATCTCGGGGAGACCCAGTACTTC. This encodes CSAQDLGETQYF.

This clonotype has at least ten counts. The rearrangement uses TRBV5-4 and TRBJ1-2, with a weak D call TRBD1 (6 bases). The CDR3 is 15 residues long. Germline V CDR1 and CDR2: SGHNT, YYREEE (reference sequence). Trimming removed 4 bases from V and 7 bases from J, with 20 bases in between. This CDR3 reads CASSPGQTVSSGYTF. In nucleotides, the CDR3 is TGTGCCAGCAGCCCCGGACAGACAGTGAGCTCTGGCTACACCTTC.

This clonotype was counted a few times. The gene calls are TRBV18 and TRBJ2-5; 7 nucleotides align to TRBD1. The V segment lost 4 bases and the J segment 1 base; nucleotides outside the gene matches: 6. Germline lookup yields CDR1 KGHSH and CDR2 LQKENI. The CDR3 loop spans 15 amino acids. The CDR3: CASSQQGSSQETQYF. The CDR3 coding sequence is TGTGCCAGCTCACAACAGGGGTCGTCCCAAGAGACCCAGTACTTC.

To note about this clonotype: This may stem from a read error, because a much larger clone lies one nucleotide away. Written as DNA, the CDR3 is TGCAGTGCTCCTAACCAGGGGGCGCTGGGTCGGCCCCAGCATTTT. Translating it yields CSAPNQGALGRPQHF. The chain carries TRBV20-1 and TRBJ1-5, with 8 bases matching TRBD1. V gave up 5 bases and J gave up 9 bases; unmatched junction bases: 15. The CDR3 spans 15 residues. Germline V gives CDR1 DFQATT, CDR2 SNEGSKA (reference sequence).

This clonotype has more than one count but fewer than ten. The chain carries TRBV28 and TRBJ1-1, with 9 nucleotides matching TRBD1. The CDR3 spans 16 residues. Germline trimming cut 9 bases from V and 1 base from J; bases unmatched to any gene: 12. Germline CDR1 MDHEN, CDR2 SYDVKM. The CDR3 nucleotides read TGTGCCAGTAGTCGGATTAGACAGGGGGGGAACACTGAAGCTTTCTTT. Translated, it gives CASSRIRQGGNTEAFF.

On this clonotype: Without the conserved terminal phenylalanine or tryptophan, this CDR3 likely stems from a read error. This chain joins TRBV6-1 and TRBJ2-5; the match to TRBD1 covers 7 bases. Germline V gene sequence: CDR1 MNHNS, CDR2 SASEGT. Unmatched junction bases numbered 9, after V lost 5 bases and J lost 6 bases. The CDR3 totals 14 residues. The CDR3 protein is CASSPTDRSQTQYY. In nucleotides, the CDR3 is TGTGCCAGCAGTCCTACGGACAGGTCGCAGACCCAGTACTAC.

This chain joins TRBV14 and TRBJ1-1; D gene ambiguous. The V end was cut by 5 bases, the J end by 0 bases, with 13 bases between. This CDR3 comprises 15 residues. Germline loops: CDR1 SGHDN, CDR2 FVKESK. The CDR3 spells CASSASRSMNTEAFF. CDR3 sequence (DNA): TGTGCCAGCAGCGCCTCCCGATCCATGAACACTGAAGCTTTCTTT.

This clonotype is a singleton in its sample. This rearrangement joins TRBV5-1 to TRBJ2-1; 9 bases agree with TRBD1. With 4 bases clipped from V and 10 bases from J, the junction kept 9 bases outside the gene matches. The CDR3 consists of 14 residues. CDR1 SGHRS and CDR2 YFSETQ come from the germline V gene. The CDR3 DNA is TGCGCCAGCAGCCGCGGGACAGGGTCCTACGAGCAGTTCTTC. It codes for CASSRGTGSYEQFF.